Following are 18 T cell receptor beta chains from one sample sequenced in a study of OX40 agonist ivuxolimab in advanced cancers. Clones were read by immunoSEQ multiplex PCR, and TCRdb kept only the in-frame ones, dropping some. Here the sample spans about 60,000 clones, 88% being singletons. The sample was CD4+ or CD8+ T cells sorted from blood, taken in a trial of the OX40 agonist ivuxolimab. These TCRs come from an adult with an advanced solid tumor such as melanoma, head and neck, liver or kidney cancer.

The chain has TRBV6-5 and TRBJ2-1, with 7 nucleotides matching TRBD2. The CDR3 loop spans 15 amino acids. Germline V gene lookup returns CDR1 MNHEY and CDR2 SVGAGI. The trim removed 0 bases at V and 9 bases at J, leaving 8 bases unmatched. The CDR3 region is CASSYSGLVVGEQFF. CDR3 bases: TGTGCCAGCAGTTACTCCGGACTAGTAGTCGGTGAGCAGTTCTTC.

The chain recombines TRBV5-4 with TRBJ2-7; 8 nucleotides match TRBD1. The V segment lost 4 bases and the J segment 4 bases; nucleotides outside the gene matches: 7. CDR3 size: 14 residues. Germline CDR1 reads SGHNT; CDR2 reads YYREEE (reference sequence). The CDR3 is CASSPDRAGYEQYF. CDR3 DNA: TGTGCCAGCAGCCCGGACAGGGCAGGGTACGAGCAGTACTTC.

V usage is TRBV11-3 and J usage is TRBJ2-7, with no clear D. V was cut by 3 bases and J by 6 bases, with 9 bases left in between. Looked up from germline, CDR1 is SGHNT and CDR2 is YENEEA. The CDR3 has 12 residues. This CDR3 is CASSFSGGEQYF. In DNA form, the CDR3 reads TGTGCCAGCAGCTTCTCCGGTGGCGAGCAGTACTTC. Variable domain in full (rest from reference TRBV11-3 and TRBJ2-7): EAGVVQSPRYKIIEKKQPVAFWCNPISGHNTLYWYLQNLGQGPELLIRYENEEAVDDSQLPKDRFSAERLKGVDSTLKIQPAELGDSAVYLCASSFSGGEQYFGPGTRLTVT.

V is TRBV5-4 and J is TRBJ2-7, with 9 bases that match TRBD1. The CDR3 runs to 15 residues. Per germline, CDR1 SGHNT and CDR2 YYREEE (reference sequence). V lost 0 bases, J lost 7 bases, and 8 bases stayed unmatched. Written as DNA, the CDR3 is TGTGCCAGCAGCTTGGATGGGACAGGGCTGGGGGAGCAGTACTTC. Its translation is CASSLDGTGLGEQYF.

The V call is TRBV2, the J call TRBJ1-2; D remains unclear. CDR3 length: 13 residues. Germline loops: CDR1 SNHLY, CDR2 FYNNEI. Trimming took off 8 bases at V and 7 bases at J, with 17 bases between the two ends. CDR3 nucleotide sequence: TGTGCCAGCCTGGAAGGTGCGGCCGGTGGCTACACCTTC. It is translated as CASLEGAAGGYTF. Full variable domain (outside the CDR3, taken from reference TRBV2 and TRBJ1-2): EPEVTQTPSHQVTQMGQEVILRCVPISNHLYFYWYRQILGQKVEFLVSFYNNEISEKSEIFDDQFSVERPDGSNFTLKIRSTKLEDSAMYFCASLEGAAGGYTFGSGTRLTVV.

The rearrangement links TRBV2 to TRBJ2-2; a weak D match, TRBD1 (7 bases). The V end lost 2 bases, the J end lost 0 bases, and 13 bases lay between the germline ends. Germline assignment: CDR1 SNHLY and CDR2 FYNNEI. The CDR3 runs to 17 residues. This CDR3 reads CASSERGRGANTGELFF. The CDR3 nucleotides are TGTGCCAGCAGTGAACGTGGCAGGGGGGCGAACACCGGGGAGCTGTTTTTT.

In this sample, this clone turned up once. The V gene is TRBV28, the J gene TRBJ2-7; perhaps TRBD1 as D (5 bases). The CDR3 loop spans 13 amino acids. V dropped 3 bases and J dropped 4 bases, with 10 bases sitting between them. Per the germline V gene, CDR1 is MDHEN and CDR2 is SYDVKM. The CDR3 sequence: CASSLGKGYEQYF. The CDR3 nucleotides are TGTGCCAGCAGTTTGGGGAAGGGGTACGAGCAGTACTTC.

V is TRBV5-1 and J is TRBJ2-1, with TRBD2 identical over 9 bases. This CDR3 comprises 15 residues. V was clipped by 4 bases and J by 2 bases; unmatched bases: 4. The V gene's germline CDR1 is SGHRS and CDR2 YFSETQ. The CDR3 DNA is TGCGCCAGCAGCGCGGGGGGGAGCGCCTACAATGAGCAGTTCTTC. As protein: CASSAGGSAYNEQFF.

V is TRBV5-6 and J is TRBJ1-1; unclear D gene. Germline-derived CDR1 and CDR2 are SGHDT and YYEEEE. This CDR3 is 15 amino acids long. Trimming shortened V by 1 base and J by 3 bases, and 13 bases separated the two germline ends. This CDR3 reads CASSLPLLTHTEAFF. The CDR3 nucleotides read TGTGCCAGCAGCTTGCCCCTTCTCACTCACACTGAAGCTTTCTTT.

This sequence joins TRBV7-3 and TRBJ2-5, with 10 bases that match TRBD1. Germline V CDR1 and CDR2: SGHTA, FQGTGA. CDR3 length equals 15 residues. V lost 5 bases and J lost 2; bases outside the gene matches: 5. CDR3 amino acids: CASSQGQGQQETQYF. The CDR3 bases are TGTGCCAGCAGCCAGGGACAGGGGCAACAAGAGACCCAGTACTTC.

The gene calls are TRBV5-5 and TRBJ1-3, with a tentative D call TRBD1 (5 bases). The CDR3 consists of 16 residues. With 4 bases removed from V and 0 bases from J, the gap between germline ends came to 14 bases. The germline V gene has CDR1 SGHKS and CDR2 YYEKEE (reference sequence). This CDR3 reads CASSPPTAPSGNTIYF. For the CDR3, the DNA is TGTGCCAGCAGCCCGCCGACAGCGCCCTCTGGAAACACCATATATTTT.

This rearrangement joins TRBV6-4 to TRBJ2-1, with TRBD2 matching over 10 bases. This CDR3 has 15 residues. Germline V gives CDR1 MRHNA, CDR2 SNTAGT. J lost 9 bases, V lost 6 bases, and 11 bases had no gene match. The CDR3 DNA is TGTGCCAGCAGCAACGGACTAGCGGCGGGCGGTGAGCAGTTCTTC. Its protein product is CASSNGLAAGGEQFF.

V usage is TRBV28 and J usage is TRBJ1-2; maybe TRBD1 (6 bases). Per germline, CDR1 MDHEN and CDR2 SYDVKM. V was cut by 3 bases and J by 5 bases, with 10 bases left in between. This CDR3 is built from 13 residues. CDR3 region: CASSLGGRYGYTF. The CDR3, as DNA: TGTGCCAGCAGTTTGGGGGGGCGTTATGGCTACACCTTC.

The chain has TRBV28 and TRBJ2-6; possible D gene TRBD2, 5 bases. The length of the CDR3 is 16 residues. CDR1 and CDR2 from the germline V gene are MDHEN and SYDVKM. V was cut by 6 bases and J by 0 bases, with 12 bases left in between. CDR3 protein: CASRRSGSSGANVLTF. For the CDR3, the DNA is TGTGCCAGCAGACGATCGGGGTCCTCTGGGGCCAACGTCCTGACTTTC.

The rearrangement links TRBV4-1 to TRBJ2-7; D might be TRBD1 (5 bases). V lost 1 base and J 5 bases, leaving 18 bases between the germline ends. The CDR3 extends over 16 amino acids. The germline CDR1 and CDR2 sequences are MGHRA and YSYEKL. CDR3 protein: CASSQVLSNRLHEQYF. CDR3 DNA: TGCGCCAGCAGCCAAGTATTATCGAACAGGCTCCACGAGCAGTACTTC.

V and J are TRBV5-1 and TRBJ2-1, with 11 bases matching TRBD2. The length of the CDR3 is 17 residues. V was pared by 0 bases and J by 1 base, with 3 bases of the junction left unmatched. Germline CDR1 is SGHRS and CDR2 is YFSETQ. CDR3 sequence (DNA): TGCGCCAGCAGCTTGGCACTAGCGGGAGAATCCTACAATGAGCAGTTCTTC. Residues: CASSLALAGESYNEQFF. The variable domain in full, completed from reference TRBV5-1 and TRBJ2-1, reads KAGVTQTPRYLIKTRGQQVTLSCSPISGHRSVSWYQQTPGQGLQFLFEYFSETQRNKGNFPGRFSGRQFSNSRSEMNVSTLELGDSALYLCASSLALAGESYNEQFFGPGTRLTVL.

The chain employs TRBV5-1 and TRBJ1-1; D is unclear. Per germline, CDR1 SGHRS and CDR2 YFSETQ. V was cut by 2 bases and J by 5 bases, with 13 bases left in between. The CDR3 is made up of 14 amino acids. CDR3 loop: CASSFETRGTEAFF. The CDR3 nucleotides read TGCGCCAGCAGCTTTGAGACCCGTGGGACTGAAGCTTTCTTT.

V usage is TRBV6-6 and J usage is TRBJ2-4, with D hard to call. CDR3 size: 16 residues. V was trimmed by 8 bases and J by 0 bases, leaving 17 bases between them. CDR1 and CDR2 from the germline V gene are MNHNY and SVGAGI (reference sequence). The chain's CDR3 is CASWSPFGLAKNIQYF. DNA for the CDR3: TGTGCCAGCTGGTCCCCCTTCGGGCTAGCCAAAAACATTCAGTACTTC.